This TCR beta chain was obtained from a study of cytomegalovirus exposure and HLA in healthy donors. Study outcomes and limitations: TCR association rates varied by HLA locus in a later analysis, with DRB1 highest and HLA-C lowest. Most subjects had HLA-A and HLA-B alleles reportedly predicted accurately by TCR beta sequences. The authors later linked a missense DCLRE1C variant to TCR beta V- and J-gene trimming.

The PCR employed 60 Vbeta primers together with 13 Jbeta primers. Measured with immunoSEQ multiplex PCR; TCRdb has only the in-frame clones, and not every one. Found here are 20,000 to 25,000 clones; the top ten clones hold more than 20%. Notes on this clone: The antigen remains unidentified.

The sequence was obtained from a man in his sixties in good health and CMV-seropositive. The sample taken for sequencing was PBMCs.

CDR3 nucleotides: TGTGCCAGCAGCCTACAGGGAATGGGGCTTTATGAAGCTTTCTTT. As protein: CASSLQGMGLYEAFF. V gene TRBV9 combines with J gene TRBJ1-1; D possibly corresponds to TRBD1 (6 bases). V shed 4 bases and J shed 7 bases, with 20 bases lying between them. Germline V CDR1 and CDR2: SGDLS, YYNGEE. This CDR3 has 15 residues. The complete variable domain, with remaining parts taken from reference TRBV9 and TRBJ1-1, reads DSGVTQTPKHLITATGQRVTLRCSPRSGDLSVYWYQQSLDQGLQFLIQYYNGEERAKGNILERFSAQQFPDLHSELNLSSLELGDSALYFCASSLQGMGLYEAFFGQGTRLTVV.